This T cell receptor (beta chain) was found in a study of type 1 regulatory T cells. Background on the study: T-allo10 is an in vitro-generated, Tr1-enriched CD4 T cell product specific for alloantigen.

Germline lookup yields CDR1 DFQATT and CDR2 SNEGSKA (reference sequence). V was pared by 0 bases and J by 1 base, with 13 bases between. The CDR3 loop spans 16 amino acids. This clonotype occurred a few times. No antigen is known for it. TCRdb reprocessed the reads via MiXCR and lists one record per CDR3 protein. The sample shows roughly 67,000 distinct CDR3 sequences, approximately 64% of them seen only once. This TCR was recovered from a human donor in good health. V is TRBV20-1 and J is TRBJ1-5; D unresolved. The specimen sequenced was cultured T cells, either the whole culture or a sorted T cell fraction (not recorded which). This sample's subset: Tr1-enriched cell product generated in vitro against host alloantigens. The CDR3 protein is CSARDLEGGSNQPQHF. CDR3 nucleotide sequence: TGCAGTGCTAGAGATCTGGAGGGTGGAAGCAATCAGCCCCAGCATTTT.